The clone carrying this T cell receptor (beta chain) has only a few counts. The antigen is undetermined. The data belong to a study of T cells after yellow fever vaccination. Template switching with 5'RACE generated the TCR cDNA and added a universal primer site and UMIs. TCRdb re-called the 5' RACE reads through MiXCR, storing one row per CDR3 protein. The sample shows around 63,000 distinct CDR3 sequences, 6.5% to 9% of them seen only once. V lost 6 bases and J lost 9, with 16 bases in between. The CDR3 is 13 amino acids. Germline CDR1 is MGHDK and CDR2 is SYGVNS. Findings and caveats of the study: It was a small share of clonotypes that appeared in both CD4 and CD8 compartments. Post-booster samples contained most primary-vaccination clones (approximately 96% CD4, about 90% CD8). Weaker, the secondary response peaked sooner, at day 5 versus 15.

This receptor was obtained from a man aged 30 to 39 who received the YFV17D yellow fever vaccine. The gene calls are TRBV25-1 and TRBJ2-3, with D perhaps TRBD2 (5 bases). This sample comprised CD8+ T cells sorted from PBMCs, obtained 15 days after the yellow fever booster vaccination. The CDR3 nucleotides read TGTGCCAGCAGGGACTCAGGAGTCGGGACGCAGTATTTT. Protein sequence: CASRDSGVGTQYF.